This is a list of T cell receptor gamma chains from one sample in a study of gammadelta T cells in human blood. TCRdb re-called the RT-PCR reads using CATT. This sample has about 900 gamma-chain clones, with 7.5% to 10% found just once. The source material was non-Vgamma9Vdelta2 gamma-delta T cells from infant blood. These receptors originate from a human donor. Both conserved end residues are part of each CDR3. Some rows have no size entry. The others give once, few or many, or a class for an expanded clone.

j_call: TRGJ1/TRGJ2
v_call: TRGV9
clone_size: medium-sized
cdr3_aa: CALWEVRYKKLF
cdr3_nt: TGTGCCTTGTGGGAGGTGCGATATAAGAAACTCTTT

j_call: TRGJ1/TRGJ2
v_call: TRGV8
clone_size: large
cdr3_aa: CATWDRNYKKLF
cdr3_nt: TGTGCCACCTGGGATAGAAATTATAAGAAACTCTTT

j_call: TRGJP2
v_call: TRGV5
clone_size: medium-sized
cdr3_aa: CATWYSSDWIKTF
cdr3_nt: TGTGCCACCTGGTATAGTAGTGATTGGATCAAGACGTTT

j_call: TRGJ1/TRGJ2
v_call: TRGV2
clone_size: medium-sized
cdr3_aa: CATWDGHYYKKLF
cdr3_nt: TGTGCCACCTGGGACGGGCATTATTATAAGAAACTCTTT

j_call: TRGJ1/TRGJ2
v_call: TRGV5
clone_size: medium-sized
cdr3_aa: CATWDRRFSYYKKLF
cdr3_nt: TGTGCCACCTGGGACAGGCGGTTTAGCTATTATAAGAAACTCTTT

j_call: TRGJ1/TRGJ2
v_call: TRGV10
clone_size: large
cdr3_aa: CAAWDNYYKKLF
cdr3_nt: TGTGCTGCGTGGGACAATTATTATAAGAAACTCTTT

j_call: TRGJ1/TRGJ2
v_call: TRGV4
clone_size: large
cdr3_aa: CATWDGPSYYKKLF
cdr3_nt: TGTGCCACCTGGGATGGACCCTCTTATTATAAGAAACTCTTT

j_call: TRGJ1/TRGJ2
v_call: TRGV5
clone_size: medium-sized
cdr3_aa: CATWDRTNYYKKLF
cdr3_nt: TGTGCCACCTGGGACAGGACGAATTATTATAAGAAACTCTTT

j_call: TRGJ1/TRGJ2
v_call: TRGV4
clone_size: medium-sized
cdr3_aa: CATWDGPTLNYYKKLF
cdr3_nt: TGTGCCACCTGGGATGGGCCTACCTTGAATTATTATAAGAAACTCTTT

j_call: TRGJ1/TRGJ2
v_call: TRGV3
clone_size: medium-sized
cdr3_aa: CATWDRENYYKKLF
cdr3_nt: TGTGCCACCTGGGACAGGGAAAATTATTATAAGAAACTCTTT

j_call: TRGJ1/TRGJ2
v_call: TRGV2
clone_size: medium-sized
cdr3_aa: CATWDGRGYYKKLF
cdr3_nt: TGTGCCACCTGGGACGGCCGGGGGTATTATAAGAAACTCTTT

j_call: TRGJ1/TRGJ2
v_call: TRGV9
clone_size: large
cdr3_aa: CALWENYKKLF
cdr3_nt: TGTGCCTTGTGGGAGAATTATAAGAAACTCTTT

j_call: TRGJ1/TRGJ2
v_call: TRGV8
clone_size: large
cdr3_aa: CATWGRENYYKKLF
cdr3_nt: TGTGCCACCTGGGGAAGAGAGAATTATTATAAGAAACTCTTT

j_call: TRGJ1/TRGJ2
v_call: TRGV4
clone_size: large
cdr3_aa: CATWDGRRNYYKKLF
cdr3_nt: TGTGCCACCTGGGATGGCCGGAGGAATTATTATAAGAAACTCTTT

j_call: TRGJ1/TRGJ2
v_call: TRGV3
clone_size: large
cdr3_aa: CATWDRHKKLF
cdr3_nt: TGTGCCACCTGGGACAGGCATAAGAAACTCTTT

j_call: TRGJ1/TRGJ2
v_call: TRGV2
clone_size: large
cdr3_aa: CATWDAEKLF
cdr3_nt: TGTGCCACCTGGGACGCGGAGAAACTCTTT

j_call: TRGJP1
v_call: TRGV2
clone_size: large
cdr3_aa: CATWDGRGWFKIF
cdr3_nt: TGTGCCACCTGGGACGGGCGTGGTTGGTTCAAGATATTT

j_call: TRGJ1/TRGJ2
v_call: TRGV4
clone_size: large
cdr3_aa: CATWDGPNKKLF
cdr3_nt: TGTGCCACCTGGGATGGGCCTAATAAGAAACTCTTT

j_call: TRGJ1/TRGJ2
v_call: TRGV9
clone_size: large
cdr3_aa: CALWEVHYKKLF
cdr3_nt: TGTGCCTTGTGGGAGGTGCACTATAAGAAACTCTTT

j_call: TRGJ1/TRGJ2
v_call: TRGV2
clone_size: large
cdr3_aa: CATWVNYYKKLF
cdr3_nt: TGTGCCACCTGGGTAAATTATTATAAGAAACTCTTT

j_call: TRGJ1/TRGJ2
v_call: TRGV4
clone_size: large
cdr3_aa: CATWDREYYKKLF
cdr3_nt: TGTGCCACCTGGGATAGAGAATATTATAAGAAACTCTTT

j_call: TRGJ1/TRGJ2
v_call: TRGV2
clone_size: -
cdr3_aa: CATWDGPKYKKLF
cdr3_nt: TGTGCCACCTGGGACGGGCCGAAATATAAGAAACTCTTT

j_call: TRGJ1/TRGJ2
v_call: TRGV9
clone_size: medium-sized
cdr3_aa: CALWEAPRRGGKLF
cdr3_nt: TGTGCCTTGTGGGAGGCCCCTCGCCGTGGAGGGAAACTCTTT

j_call: TRGJ1/TRGJ2
v_call: TRGV8
clone_size: large
cdr3_aa: CATWDRLTQDYYKKLF
cdr3_nt: TGTGCCACCTGGGATAGGCTGACCCAAGATTATTATAAGAAACTCTTT

j_call: TRGJ1/TRGJ2
v_call: TRGV2
clone_size: few
cdr3_aa: CATWDGMNYYKKLF
cdr3_nt: TGTGCCACCTGGGACGGGATGAATTATTATAAGAAACTCTTC

j_call: TRGJ1/TRGJ2
v_call: TRGV9
clone_size: -
cdr3_aa: CALWEVYKKLF
cdr3_nt: TGTGCCTTGTGGGAGGTTTATAAGAAACTCTTT

j_call: TRGJP1
v_call: TRGV5
clone_size: large
cdr3_aa: CATWDGHTTGWFKIF
cdr3_nt: TGTGCCACCTGGGACGGGCATACCACTGGTTGGTTCAAGATATTT

j_call: TRGJ1/TRGJ2
v_call: TRGV4
clone_size: large
cdr3_aa: CATFPDPRYYKKLF
cdr3_nt: TGTGCCACCTTCCCCGATCCGCGTTATTATAAGAAACTCTTT

j_call: TRGJP1
v_call: TRGV10
clone_size: large
cdr3_aa: CAAWGQYTTGWFKIF
cdr3_nt: TGTGCTGCGTGGGGCCAATATACCACTGGTTGGTTCAAGATATTT

j_call: TRGJP2
v_call: TRGV8
clone_size: medium-sized
cdr3_aa: CATWDRLSSDWIKTF
cdr3_nt: TGTGCCACCTGGGATAGGCTAAGTAGTGATTGGATCAAGACGTTT

j_call: TRGJ1/TRGJ2
v_call: TRGV3
clone_size: medium-sized
cdr3_aa: CATWDRPANYYKKLF
cdr3_nt: TGTGCCACCTGGGACAGGCCGGCGAATTATTATAAGAAACTCTTT

j_call: TRGJP2
v_call: TRGV10
clone_size: large
cdr3_aa: CAAWDRSSDWIKTF
cdr3_nt: TGTGCTGCGTGGGATCGGAGTAGTGATTGGATCAAGACGTTT

j_call: TRGJ1/TRGJ2
v_call: TRGV5
clone_size: large
cdr3_aa: CATWDRRYKKLF
cdr3_nt: TGTGCCACCTGGGACAGGCGTTATAAGAAACTCTTT

j_call: TRGJ1/TRGJ2
v_call: TRGV9
clone_size: large
cdr3_aa: CALWEVQRNCYKKLF
cdr3_nt: TGTGCCTTGTGGGAGGTGCAAAGGAACTGTTATAAGAAACTCTTT

j_call: TRGJ1/TRGJ2
v_call: TRGV5
clone_size: medium-sized
cdr3_aa: CATWDSPNNPPNYYKKLF
cdr3_nt: TGTGCCACCTGGGACAGCCCTAATAACCCTCCGAATTATTATAAGAAACTCTTT

j_call: TRGJ1/TRGJ2
v_call: TRGV9
clone_size: large
cdr3_aa: CALWEDSYYKKLF
cdr3_nt: TGTGCCTTGTGGGAGGACTCCTATTATAAGAAACTCTTT

j_call: TRGJP2
v_call: TRGV4
clone_size: large
cdr3_aa: CATWDGVRSDWIKTF
cdr3_nt: TGTGCCACCTGGGATGGAGTACGTAGTGATTGGATCAAGACGTTT

j_call: TRGJ1/TRGJ2
v_call: TRGV5
clone_size: medium-sized
cdr3_aa: CATWDRQYKKLF
cdr3_nt: TGTGCCACCTGGGACAGGCAGTATAAGAAACTCTTT

j_call: TRGJP2
v_call: TRGV4
clone_size: -
cdr3_aa: CATWYGLDWIKTF
cdr3_nt: TGTGCCACCTGGTATGGGCTGGATTGGATCAAGACGTTT

j_call: TRGJ1/TRGJ2
v_call: TRGV8
clone_size: large
cdr3_aa: CATWDSSKLF
cdr3_nt: TGTGCCACCTGGGACTCGTCGAAACTCTTT

j_call: TRGJ1/TRGJ2
v_call: TRGV3
clone_size: large
cdr3_aa: CATWDGVYKKLF
cdr3_nt: TGTGCCACCTGGGACGGCGTTTATAAGAAACTCTTT

j_call: TRGJ1/TRGJ2
v_call: TRGV8
clone_size: -
cdr3_aa: CATWDRNYYKKLF
cdr3_nt: TGTGCCACCTGGGATCGCAATTATTATAAGAAACTCTTT

j_call: TRGJP2
v_call: TRGV2
clone_size: large
cdr3_aa: CATWDGFGDWIKTF
cdr3_nt: TGTGCCACCTGGGACGGCTTTGGGGATTGGATCAAGACGTTT

j_call: TRGJ1/TRGJ2
v_call: TRGV4
clone_size: large
cdr3_aa: CATWDGIYYKKLF
cdr3_nt: TGTGCCACCTGGGATGGGATTTATTATAAGAAACTCTTT

j_call: TRGJ1/TRGJ2
v_call: TRGV3
clone_size: medium-sized
cdr3_aa: CATWAYYKKLF
cdr3_nt: TGTGCCACCTGGGCGTATTATAAGAAACTCTTT

j_call: TRGJP2
v_call: TRGV5
clone_size: medium-sized
cdr3_aa: CATWDRPGSDWIKTF
cdr3_nt: TGTGCCACCTGGGACAGGCCGGGTAGTGATTGGATCAAGACGTTT

j_call: TRGJ1/TRGJ2
v_call: TRGV8
clone_size: large
cdr3_aa: CATWEPGNYKKLF
cdr3_nt: TGTGCCACCTGGGAGCCCGGGAATTATAAGAAACTCTTT

j_call: TRGJP2
v_call: TRGV8
clone_size: medium-sized
cdr3_aa: CATWDSSDWIKTF
cdr3_nt: TGTGCCACCTGGGATAGTAGTGATTGGATCAAGACGTTT

j_call: TRGJP1
v_call: TRGV5
clone_size: -
cdr3_aa: CATWDRSTTGWFKTF
cdr3_nt: TGTGCCACCTGGGACAGGTCTACCACTGGTTGGTTCAAGACATTT

j_call: TRGJP2
v_call: TRGV2
clone_size: large
cdr3_aa: CATWDGYSSDWIKTF
cdr3_nt: TGTGCCACCTGGGACGGGTATAGTAGTGATTGGATCAAGACGTTT

j_call: TRGJP2
v_call: TRGV8
clone_size: medium-sized
cdr3_aa: CATWDQPAISDWIKTF
cdr3_nt: TGTGCCACCTGGGATCAACCTGCGATAAGTGATTGGATCAAGACGTTT

j_call: TRGJ1/TRGJ2
v_call: TRGV4
clone_size: large
cdr3_aa: CATWDEPPMPALYYKKLF
cdr3_nt: TGTGCCACCTGGGACGAACCACCTATGCCCGCCCTTTATTATAAGAAACTCTTT

j_call: TRGJ1/TRGJ2
v_call: TRGV8
clone_size: large
cdr3_aa: CATWDSYKKLF
cdr3_nt: TGTGCCACCTGGGATAGTTATAAGAAACTCTTT

j_call: TRGJ1/TRGJ2
v_call: TRGV4
clone_size: large
cdr3_aa: CATWEAPYYKKLF
cdr3_nt: TGTGCCACCTGGGAGGCCCCTTATTATAAGAAACTCTTT

j_call: TRGJ1/TRGJ2
v_call: TRGV4
clone_size: large
cdr3_aa: CATWDLSYKKLF
cdr3_nt: TGTGCCACCTGGGATCTGAGTTATAAGAAACTCTTT

j_call: TRGJ1/TRGJ2
v_call: TRGV4
clone_size: large
cdr3_aa: CATWDGRSYKKLF
cdr3_nt: TGTGCCACCTGGGATGGGCGGAGTTATAAGAAACTCTTT